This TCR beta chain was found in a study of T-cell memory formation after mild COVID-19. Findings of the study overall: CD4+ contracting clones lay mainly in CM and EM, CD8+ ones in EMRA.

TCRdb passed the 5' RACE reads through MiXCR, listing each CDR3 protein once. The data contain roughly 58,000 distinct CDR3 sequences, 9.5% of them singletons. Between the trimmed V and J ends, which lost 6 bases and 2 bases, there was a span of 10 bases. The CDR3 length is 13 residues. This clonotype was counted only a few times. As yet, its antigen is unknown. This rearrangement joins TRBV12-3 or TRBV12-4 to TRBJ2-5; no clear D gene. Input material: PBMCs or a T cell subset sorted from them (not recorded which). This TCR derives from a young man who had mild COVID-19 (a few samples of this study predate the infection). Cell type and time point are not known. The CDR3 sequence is CASRRQVQETQYF. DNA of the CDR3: TGTGCCAGCAGGCGTCAAGTTCAAGAGACCCAGTACTTC.